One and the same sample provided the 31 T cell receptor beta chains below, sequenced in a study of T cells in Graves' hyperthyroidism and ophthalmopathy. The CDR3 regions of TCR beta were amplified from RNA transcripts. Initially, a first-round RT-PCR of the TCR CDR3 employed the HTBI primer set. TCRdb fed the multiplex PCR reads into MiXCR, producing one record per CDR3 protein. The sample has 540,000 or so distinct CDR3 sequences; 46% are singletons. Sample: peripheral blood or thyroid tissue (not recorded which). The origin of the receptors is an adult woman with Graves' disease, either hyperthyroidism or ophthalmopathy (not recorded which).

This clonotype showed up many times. The CDR3 sequence: CASSLGEQNSPLHF. Here the CDR3 DNA reads TGCGCCAGCAGCTTGGGCGAACAGAATTCACCCCTCCACTTT. The genes are TRBV5-1 and TRBJ1-6; no definite D call. Germline V gene data show CDR1 as SGHRS and CDR2 as YFSETQ. Trimming took off 0 bases at V and 7 bases at J, with 8 bases between the two ends. The CDR3 length is 14 residues.

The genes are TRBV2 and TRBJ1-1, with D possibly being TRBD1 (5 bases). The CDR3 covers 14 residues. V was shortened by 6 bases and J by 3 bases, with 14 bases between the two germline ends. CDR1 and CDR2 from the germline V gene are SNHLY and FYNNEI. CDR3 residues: CASRAGQGDTEAFF. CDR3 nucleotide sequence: TGTGCCAGCAGGGCCGGTCAGGGCGACACTGAAGCTTTCTTT.

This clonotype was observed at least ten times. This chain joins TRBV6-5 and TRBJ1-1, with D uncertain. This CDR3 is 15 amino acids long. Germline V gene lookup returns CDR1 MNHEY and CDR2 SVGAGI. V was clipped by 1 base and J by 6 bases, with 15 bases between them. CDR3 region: CASSYFRATEAEAFF. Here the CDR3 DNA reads TGTGCCAGCAGTTACTTTAGGGCCACGGAGGCTGAAGCTTTCTTT.

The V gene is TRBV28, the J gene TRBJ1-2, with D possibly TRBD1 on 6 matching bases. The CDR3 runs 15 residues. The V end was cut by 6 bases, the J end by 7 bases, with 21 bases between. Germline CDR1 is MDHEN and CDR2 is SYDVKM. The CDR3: CASSLRGARGFGYTF. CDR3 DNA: TGTGCCAGCAGCCTAAGGGGGGCGCGTGGGTTTGGCTACACCTTC.

This CDR3 reads CASSQSEGPVEQFF. CDR3 DNA sequence: TGTGCCAGCAGTCAGTCAGAGGGCCCTGTTGAGCAGTTCTTC. The chain links TRBV12-3 or TRBV12-4 to TRBJ2-7; possible D gene TRBD2, 5 bases. The J call is uncertain, as TRBJ2-1 better fits the DNA end. The CDR3 is 14 amino acids.

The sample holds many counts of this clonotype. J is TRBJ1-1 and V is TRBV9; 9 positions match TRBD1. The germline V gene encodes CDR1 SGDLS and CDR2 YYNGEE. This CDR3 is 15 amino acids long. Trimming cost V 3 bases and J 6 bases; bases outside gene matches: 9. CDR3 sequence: CASSAPGTGSAEAFF. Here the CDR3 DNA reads TGTGCCAGCAGCGCCCCGGGGACAGGGAGCGCTGAAGCTTTCTTT.

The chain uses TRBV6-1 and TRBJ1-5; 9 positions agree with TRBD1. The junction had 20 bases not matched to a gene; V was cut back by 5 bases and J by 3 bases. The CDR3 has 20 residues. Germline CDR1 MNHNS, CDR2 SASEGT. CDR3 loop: CASSQQAGTGMRSVNQPQHF. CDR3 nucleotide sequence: TGTGCCAGCAGTCAACAAGCCGGGACAGGGATGAGGTCAGTCAATCAGCCCCAGCATTTT.

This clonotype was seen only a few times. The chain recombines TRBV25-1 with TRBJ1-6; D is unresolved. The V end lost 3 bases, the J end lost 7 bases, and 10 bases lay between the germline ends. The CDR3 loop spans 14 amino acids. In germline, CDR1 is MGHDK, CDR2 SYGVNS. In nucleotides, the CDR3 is TGTGCCAGCAGTGACGATATGGGGAATTCACCCCTCCACTTT. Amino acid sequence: CASSDDMGNSPLHF.

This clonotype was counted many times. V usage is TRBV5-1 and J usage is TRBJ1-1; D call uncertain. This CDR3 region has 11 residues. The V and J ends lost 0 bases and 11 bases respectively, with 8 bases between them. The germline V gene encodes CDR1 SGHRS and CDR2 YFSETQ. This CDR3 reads CASSLGPQAFF. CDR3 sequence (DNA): TGCGCCAGCAGCTTGGGCCCGCAGGCTTTCTTT.

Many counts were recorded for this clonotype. CDR3 nucleotides: TGTGCCAGCAGTTTCAAGGGTCCTCCTCTTAGCAATCAGCCCCAGCATTTT. Protein product: CASSFKGPPLSNQPQHF. The chain uses TRBV6-7 and TRBJ1-5; D is uncertain. TRBV6-7 is filed as an ORF, its function uncertain. V was shortened by 4 bases and J by 0 bases, with 16 bases between the two germline ends. CDR3 length equals 17 residues.

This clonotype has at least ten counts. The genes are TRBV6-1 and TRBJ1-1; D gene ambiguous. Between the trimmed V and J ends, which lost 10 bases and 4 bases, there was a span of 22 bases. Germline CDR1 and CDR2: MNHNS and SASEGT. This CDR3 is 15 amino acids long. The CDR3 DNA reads TGTGCCACCATCCTAGGCCATACTTTTTTCACTGAAGCTTTCTTT. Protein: CATILGHTFFTEAFF.

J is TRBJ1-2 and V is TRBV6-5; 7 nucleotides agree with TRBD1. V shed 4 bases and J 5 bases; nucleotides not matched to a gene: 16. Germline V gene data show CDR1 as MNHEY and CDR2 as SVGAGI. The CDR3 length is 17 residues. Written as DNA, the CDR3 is TGTGCCAGCAGTTCCGCCGGGACAGTCCATAATGGGTATGGCTACACCTTC. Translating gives CASSSAGTVHNGYGYTF.

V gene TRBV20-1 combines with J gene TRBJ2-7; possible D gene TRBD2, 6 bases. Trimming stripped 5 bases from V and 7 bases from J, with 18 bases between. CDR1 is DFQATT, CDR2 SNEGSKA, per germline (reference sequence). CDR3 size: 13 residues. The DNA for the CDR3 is TGCAGTGCTCTCCGGGACTCACACAATGAGCAGTACTTC. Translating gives CSALRDSHNEQYF.

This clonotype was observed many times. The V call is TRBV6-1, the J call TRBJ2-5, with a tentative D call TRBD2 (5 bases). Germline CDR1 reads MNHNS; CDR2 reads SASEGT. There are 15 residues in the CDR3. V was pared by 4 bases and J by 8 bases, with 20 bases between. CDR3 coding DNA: TGTGCCAGCAGTGCGTCAAAGATAACTGACTATACCCAGTACTTC. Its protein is CASSASKITDYTQYF.

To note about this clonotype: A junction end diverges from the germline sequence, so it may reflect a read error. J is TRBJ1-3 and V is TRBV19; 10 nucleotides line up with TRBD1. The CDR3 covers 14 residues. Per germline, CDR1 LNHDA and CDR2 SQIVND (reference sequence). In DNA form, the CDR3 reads TGTGCCAGTAGTGCCTGGACAGGGGGAAACACTATATATTTT. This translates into CASSAWTGGNTIYF.

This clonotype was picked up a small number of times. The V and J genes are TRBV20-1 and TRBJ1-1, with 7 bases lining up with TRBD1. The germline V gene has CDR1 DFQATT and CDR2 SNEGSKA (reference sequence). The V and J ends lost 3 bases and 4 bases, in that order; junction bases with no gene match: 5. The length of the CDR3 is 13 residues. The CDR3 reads CSASLAGGTEAFF. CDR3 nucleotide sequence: TGCAGTGCTAGTCTGGCAGGGGGCACTGAAGCTTTCTTT.

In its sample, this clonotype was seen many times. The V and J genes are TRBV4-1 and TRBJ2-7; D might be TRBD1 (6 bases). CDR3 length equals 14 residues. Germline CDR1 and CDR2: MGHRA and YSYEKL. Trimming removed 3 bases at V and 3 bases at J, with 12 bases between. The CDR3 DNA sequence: TGCGCCAGCAGCCAGAAACTGGACAGCTACGAGCAGTACTTC. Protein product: CASSQKLDSYEQYF.

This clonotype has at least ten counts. The CDR3 bases are TGCGCCAGCAGCCAAGGCCCGGTAGTGGGAGGCGGGTACGAGCAGTACTTC. It translates to CASSQGPVVGGGYEQYF. J is TRBJ2-7 and V is TRBV4-1; D might be TRBD2 (6 bases). This CDR3 has 17 residues. Germline-derived CDR1 and CDR2 are MGHRA and YSYEKL. The V end was cut by 1 base, the J end by 4 bases, with 20 bases between.

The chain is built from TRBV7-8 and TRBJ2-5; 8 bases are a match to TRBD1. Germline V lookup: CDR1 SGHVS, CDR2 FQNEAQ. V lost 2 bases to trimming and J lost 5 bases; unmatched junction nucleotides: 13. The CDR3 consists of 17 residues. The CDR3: CASSLMGRGLSPETQYF. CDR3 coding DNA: TGTGCCAGCAGCTTAATGGGCAGGGGGCTTAGTCCGGAGACCCAGTACTTC. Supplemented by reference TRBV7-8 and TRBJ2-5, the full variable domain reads GAGVSQSPRYKVAKRGQDVALRCDPISGHVSLFWYQQALGQGPEFLTYFQNEAQLDKSGLPSDRFFAERPEGSVSTLKIQRTQQEDSAVYLCASSLMGRGLSPETQYFGPGTRLLVL.

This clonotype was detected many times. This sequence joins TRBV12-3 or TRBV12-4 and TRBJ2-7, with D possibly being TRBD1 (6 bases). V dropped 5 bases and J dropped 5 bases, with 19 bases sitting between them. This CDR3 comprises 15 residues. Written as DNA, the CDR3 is TGTGCCAGCAGTCCGCCCCTCGTAGGGGGTGACGAGCAGTACTTC. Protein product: CASSPPLVGGDEQYF.

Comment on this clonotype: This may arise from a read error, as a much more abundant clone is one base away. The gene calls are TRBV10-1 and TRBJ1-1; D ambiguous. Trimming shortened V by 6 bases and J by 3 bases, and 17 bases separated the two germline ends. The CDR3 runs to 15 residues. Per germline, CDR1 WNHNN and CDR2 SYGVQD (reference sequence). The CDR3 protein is CASSQVERSDTEAFF. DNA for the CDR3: TGCGCCAGCAGCCAAGTGGAGAGATCTGACACTGAAGCTTTCTTT.

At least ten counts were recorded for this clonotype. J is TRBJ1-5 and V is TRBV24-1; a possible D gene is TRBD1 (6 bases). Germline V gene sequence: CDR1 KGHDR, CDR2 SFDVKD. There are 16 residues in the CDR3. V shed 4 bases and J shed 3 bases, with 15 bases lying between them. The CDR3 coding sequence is TGTGCCACCAGTGACCCTACAGGGACTCCCAATCAGCCCCAGCATTTT. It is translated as CATSDPTGTPNQPQHF.

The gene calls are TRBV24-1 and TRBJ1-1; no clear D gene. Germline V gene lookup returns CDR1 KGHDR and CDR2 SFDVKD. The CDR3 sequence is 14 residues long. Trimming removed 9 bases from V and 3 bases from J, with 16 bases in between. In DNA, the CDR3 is TGTGCCACCGCTGATATGGGTTGGGACACTGAAGCTTTCTTT. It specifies CATADMGWDTEAFF.

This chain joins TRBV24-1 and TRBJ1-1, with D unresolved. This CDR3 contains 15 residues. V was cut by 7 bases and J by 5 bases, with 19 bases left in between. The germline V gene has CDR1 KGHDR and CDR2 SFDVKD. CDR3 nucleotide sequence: TGTGCCACCAGAGGCAAGAACACCGGGGAGACTGAAGCTTTCTTT. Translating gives CATRGKNTGETEAFF.

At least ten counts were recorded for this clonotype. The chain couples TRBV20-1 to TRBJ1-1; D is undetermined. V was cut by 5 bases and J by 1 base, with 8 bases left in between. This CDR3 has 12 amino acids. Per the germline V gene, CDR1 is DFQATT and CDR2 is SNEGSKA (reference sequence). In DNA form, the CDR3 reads TGCAGTGCTCAGGTTTCGAACACTGAAGCTTTCTTT. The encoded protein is CSAQVSNTEAFF.

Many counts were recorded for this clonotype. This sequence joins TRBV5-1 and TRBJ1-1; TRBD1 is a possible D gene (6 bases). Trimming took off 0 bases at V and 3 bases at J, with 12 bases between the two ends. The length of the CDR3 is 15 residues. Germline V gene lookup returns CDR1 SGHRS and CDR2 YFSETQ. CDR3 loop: CASSLEDRAYTEAFF. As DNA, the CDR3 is TGCGCCAGCAGCTTGGAGGACAGAGCCTACACTGAAGCTTTCTTT.

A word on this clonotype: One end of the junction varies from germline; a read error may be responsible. In DNA form, the CDR3 reads TGTGCCATCAGTGAGTCGACTCCGGGGGGGTCAAAGAACTTC. Translation: CAISESTPGGSKNF. The gene calls are TRBV5-4 and TRBJ2-7, with 8 bases aligning to TRBD2. CDR1 is SGHNT and CDR2 is YYREEE in the germline V gene (reference sequence). The CDR3 length is 14 residues. The full variable domain, completed using reference TRBV5-4 and TRBJ2-7, is ETGVTQSPTHLIKTRGQQVTLRCSSQSGHNTVSWYQQALGQGPQFIFQYYREEENGRGNFPPRFSGLQFPNYSSELNVNALELDDSALYLCAISESTPGGSKNFGPGTRLTVT.

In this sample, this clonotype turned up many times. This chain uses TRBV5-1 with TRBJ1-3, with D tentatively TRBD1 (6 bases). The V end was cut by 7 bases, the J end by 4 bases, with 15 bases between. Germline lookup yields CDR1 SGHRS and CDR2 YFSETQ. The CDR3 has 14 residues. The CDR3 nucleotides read TGCGCCAGCCAAACCGGGACACTGGGAAACACCATATATTTT. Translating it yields CASQTGTLGNTIYF.

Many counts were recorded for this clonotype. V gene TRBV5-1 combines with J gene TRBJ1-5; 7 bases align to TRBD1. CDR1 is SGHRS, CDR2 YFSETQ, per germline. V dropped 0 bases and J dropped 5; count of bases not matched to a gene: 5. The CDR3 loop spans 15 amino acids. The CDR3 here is CASSLAGGVDQPQHF. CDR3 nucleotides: TGCGCCAGCAGCTTGGCAGGGGGTGTCGATCAGCCCCAGCATTTT.

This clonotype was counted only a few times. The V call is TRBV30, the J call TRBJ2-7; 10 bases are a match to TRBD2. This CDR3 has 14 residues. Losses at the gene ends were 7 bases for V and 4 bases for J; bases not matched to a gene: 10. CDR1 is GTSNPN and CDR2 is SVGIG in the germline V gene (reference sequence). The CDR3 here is CASTRSGRRYEQYF. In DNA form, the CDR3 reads TGTGCCTCTACCCGTAGCGGGAGGAGGTACGAGCAGTACTTC.

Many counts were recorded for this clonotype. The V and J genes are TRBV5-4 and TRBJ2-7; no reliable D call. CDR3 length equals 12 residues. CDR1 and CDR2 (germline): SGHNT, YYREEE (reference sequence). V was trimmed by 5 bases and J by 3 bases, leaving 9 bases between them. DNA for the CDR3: TGTGCCAGCAGTGCATCTGGCTACGAGCAGTACTTC. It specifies CASSASGYEQYF.